This T cell receptor (beta chain) was retrieved from a study of response to subunit inactivated influenza vaccine listed by TCRdb under 2018. Regarding the research as a whole: To follow how T cells responded to a trivalent subunit inactivated influenza vaccine, the researchers relied on deep quantitative profiling of the T cell receptor repertoire. The paper as a whole reports these results and caveats: It was suggested by the authors that each seasonal influenza vaccination may recruit only a limited number of new T cells.

Libraries were built with RT-PCR. The reads were generated on an Illumina HiSeq 2500. The public reads were run again by TCRdb, first through fastp at Q25 and then through MiXCR, and only productive beta chains were kept. For every CDR3 protein sequence, its rows merge into one entry that carries the most common genes and DNA. This sample holds roughly 570,000 distinct CDR3 sequences; about an eighth were observed only once. The ten largest clonotypes hold approximately 14% of the sample. The time point label of this sample denotes: more than 35 days after influenza vaccine administration. Note on this clonotype: This clone's antigen is unknown. Base qualities are missing; no much larger clone stands one base away.

From its cysteine to its phenylalanine, the CDR3 spans 17 amino acids. Only the CDR3 region is kept as DNA, spanning 51 bases read in frame from base 1. The germline ends are 16 bases apart after V is trimmed by 4 bases and J by 3 bases. Via the germline V gene, CDR1 is ENHRY and CDR2 SYGVKD. The receptor's source is a man in his fifties or sixties who received an inactivated influenza vaccine. Donor details come from another sample of the same person, matched by shared clones. This specimen was PBMCs from blood, taken roughly 48 days after vaccination. The chain links TRBV10-3 with TRBJ2-6, with a weak D call of TRBD1 (6 bases match). The nucleotide sequence reads as follows: TGTGCCATCAGTGCATGGGGGCATCAAGGTGGGGCCAACGTCCTGACTTTC. Its amino acids are CAISAWGHQGGANVLTF.